The clone carrying this T cell receptor beta chain has a single count. The antigen is not known. The data were obtained in a study of cytomegalovirus exposure and HLA in healthy donors. Study-wide findings and caveats: In a later analysis, a missense DCLRE1C variant was linked to TCR beta V- and J-gene trimming. The study recorded 160 or so TCR beta chains that were cytomegalovirus-associated.

The PCR employed 60 Vbeta primers together with 13 Jbeta primers. The assay was immunoSEQ multiplex PCR, and TCRdb's table has in-frame clones only and misses some. The table has approximately 150,000 clones, over 60% seen once. Looked up from germline, CDR1 is PRHDT and CDR2 is FYEKMQ (reference sequence). This CDR3 contains 14 residues. Trimming cost V 2 bases and J 4 bases; bases outside gene matches: 4. The receptor's source is a woman aged 30 to 39 in good health and CMV-seropositive. Sequences were obtained from PBMCs. The rearrangement links TRBV13 to TRBJ2-7, with 8 bases that match TRBD2. The CDR3 sequence is CASSLLAGRYEQYF. The CDR3 DNA is TGTGCCAGCAGCTTATTAGCGGGACGTTACGAGCAGTACTTC.